The rows below give T cell receptor beta chains drawn from one sample of a study of blood T cell repertoires in COVID-19. Measured with immunoSEQ multiplex PCR; TCRdb has only the in-frame clones, and not every one. The table includes about 150,000 clones, roughly four fifths detected once. What was sequenced was peripheral blood. These receptors all stem from a human donor with acute or convalescent COVID-19. The donor label of this sample is uncertain. Each CDR3 is given with its conserved first and last residue.

length,V,J,CDR3
15,TRBV6-6,TRBJ1-2,CASSPGQVQNYGYTF
13,TRBV5-4,TRBJ2-5,CASSLQGSETQYF
16,TRBV3-1/TRBV3-2,TRBJ1-5,CASSQDLPGGYQPQHF
14,TRBV6-6,TRBJ2-1,CASSGQPLHNEQFF
15,TRBV5-4,TRBJ2-2,CASSQGTSNTGELFF
13,TRBV5-1,TRBJ2-1,CASSPSLENEQFF
16,TRBV5-1,TRBJ1-2,CASSQSDRLQPYGYTF
14,TRBV5-1,TRBJ1-1,CASSSLAGNTEAFF
16,TRBV7-2,TRBJ2-3,CASSLGGRGDTDTQYF
13,TRBV7-9,TRBJ1-1,CASSLTGGADAFF
15,TRBV27,TRBJ2-5,CASSLSLRGGETQYF
15,TRBV30,TRBJ2-7,CAWSVRAGPQDEQYF
17,TRBV10-3,TRBJ2-2,CAISMATGTLRVGELFF
15,TRBV19,TRBJ2-3,CASSIDRGVGDTQYF
15,TRBV5-1,TRBJ1-2,CASSLDPGARSGYTF